These T cell receptor beta chains were read from a single sample in a study of cytomegalovirus exposure and HLA in healthy donors. Here immunoSEQ multiplex PCR was the method, and the copy in TCRdb shows in-frame clones only, minus some. Of 90,000 to 140,000 clones detected, approximately 82% appear once; the ten largest clones hold 8.2%. Sequenced input: PBMCs. The receptors come from a middle-aged man in good health and CMV-seropositive. Each CDR3 is given with its conserved first and last residue. D genes are given only for firm matches. Rows may omit the clone size; those that give it use once, few, many or a size class.

J gene: TRBJ1-1; clone size: -; V gene: TRBV11-2; D gene: TRBD1; CDR3 DNA: TGTGCCAGCAGCTTAGTAGGGCAGGGGGCCACTGAAGCTTTCTTT; CDR3 protein: CASSLVGQGATEAFF
J gene: TRBJ2-3; clone size: -; V gene: TRBV6-5; D gene: TRBD2; CDR3 DNA: TGTGCCAGCAGTTACGGGGCGGGGGGGCAGGATACGCAGTATTTT; CDR3 protein: CASSYGAGGQDTQYF
J gene: TRBJ1-1; clone size: -; V gene: TRBV28; D gene: TRBD1; CDR3 DNA: TGTGCCAGCGTGCACCGACAGGGTTGGAGGACTGAAGCTTTCTTT; CDR3 protein: CASVHRQGWRTEAFF
J gene: TRBJ2-5; clone size: -; V gene: TRBV28; D gene: TRBD2; CDR3 DNA: TGTGCCAGCAGTTGGGACCCGGGACTAGCGGGAGTCCGAGAGACCCAGTACTTC; CDR3 protein: CASSWDPGLAGVRETQYF
J gene: TRBJ2-7; clone size: -; V gene: TRBV28; D gene: TRBD1; CDR3 DNA: TGTGCCAGCAGACAGGGGATCTACGAGCAGTACTTC; CDR3 protein: CASRQGIYEQYF
J gene: TRBJ2-7; clone size: -; V gene: TRBV11-3; D gene: -; CDR3 DNA: TGTGCCAGCAGCTTAATCCTTGGGACAACCGAGCAGTACTTC; CDR3 protein: CASSLILGTTEQYF
J gene: TRBJ2-7; clone size: -; V gene: TRBV2; D gene: -; CDR3 DNA: TGTGCCAGCACCCGGGGGGCGGGCCTGTACTTC; CDR3 protein: CASTRGAGLYF
J gene: TRBJ1-4; clone size: -; V gene: TRBV19; D gene: -; CDR3 DNA: TGTGCCAGTGCGTACGCCTCTAATGAAAAACTGTTTTTT; CDR3 protein: CASAYASNEKLFF
J gene: TRBJ2-1; clone size: -; V gene: TRBV5-1; D gene: TRBD2; CDR3 DNA: TGCGCCAGCGCCGGGACTAGCGGGAGGTGGAATGAGCAGTTCTTC; CDR3 protein: CASAGTSGRWNEQFF
J gene: TRBJ2-3; clone size: few; V gene: TRBV28; D gene: TRBD2; CDR3 DNA: TGTGCCAGCAGTTCCCCCTTCGGACTAGGTGGCACAGATACGCAGTATTTT; CDR3 protein: CASSSPFGLGGTDTQYF
J gene: TRBJ2-3; clone size: -; V gene: TRBV21-1; D gene: -; CDR3 DNA: TGTGCCAGCAGCACCTTCCGGGACAGGGTGAGGACAGATACGCAGTATTTT; CDR3 protein: CASSTFRDRVRTDTQYF
J gene: TRBJ2-4; clone size: few; V gene: TRBV7-9; D gene: -; CDR3 DNA: TGTGCCAGCAGCTCTATAACTGTAGGCGGTCTAGCCAAAAACATTCAGTACTTC; CDR3 protein: CASSSITVGGLAKNIQYF
J gene: TRBJ1-1; clone size: -; V gene: TRBV10-1; D gene: -; CDR3 DNA: TGCGCCAGCAGCCGAGGGACTCCTATGCGGGACACTGAAGCTTTCTTT; CDR3 protein: CASSRGTPMRDTEAFF
J gene: TRBJ1-1; clone size: -; V gene: TRBV27; D gene: -; CDR3 DNA: TGTGCCAGCAGTTTATCGGTAGGGAGGAACACTGAAGCTTTCTTT; CDR3 protein: CASSLSVGRNTEAFF
J gene: TRBJ2-2; clone size: -; V gene: TRBV5-1; D gene: -; CDR3 DNA: TGCGCCAGCAGCTTGGAAGGGGCTGGCAGGGAGCTGTTTTTT; CDR3 protein: CASSLEGAGRELFF
J gene: TRBJ1-3; clone size: -; V gene: TRBV10-3; D gene: -; CDR3 DNA: TGTGCCATCAGTGTCTCAGAGGGCTCTGGAAACACCATATATTTT; CDR3 protein: CAISVSEGSGNTIYF
J gene: TRBJ1-5; clone size: -; V gene: TRBV18; D gene: TRBD1; CDR3 DNA: TGTGCCAGCTCAACCGGACAGGGCCATAATCAGCCCCAGCATTTT; CDR3 protein: CASSTGQGHNQPQHF
J gene: TRBJ2-7; clone size: -; V gene: TRBV10-3; D gene: TRBD1; CDR3 DNA: TGTGCCATCAGTCCCCCGCCGGGGACAGGGGCCTACGAGCAGTACTTC; CDR3 protein: CAISPPPGTGAYEQYF
J gene: TRBJ2-1; clone size: few; V gene: TRBV15; D gene: -; CDR3 DNA: TGTGCCACCAGCAGAGGAGGGGGAGCCTACAATGAGCAGTTCTTC; CDR3 protein: CATSRGGGAYNEQFF
J gene: TRBJ2-7; clone size: -; V gene: TRBV11-3; D gene: TRBD2; CDR3 DNA: TGTGCCAGCAGCCTCGAGGCTAGCGGGAGTTTCTCCTACGAGCAGTACTTC; CDR3 protein: CASSLEASGSFSYEQYF
J gene: TRBJ1-1; clone size: -; V gene: TRBV30; D gene: -; CDR3 DNA: TGTGCCTGGATGAAAGGGGACACTGAAGCTTTCTTT; CDR3 protein: CAWMKGDTEAFF
J gene: TRBJ2-2; clone size: -; V gene: TRBV6-5; D gene: TRBD1; CDR3 DNA: TGTGCCAGCAGTTACTCAACAGGGGGGCATCTTGGGGAGCTGTTTTTT; CDR3 protein: CASSYSTGGHLGELFF
J gene: TRBJ1-5; clone size: -; V gene: TRBV10-1; D gene: TRBD1; CDR3 DNA: TGCGCCAGCAGTCCCGGGACAGGGATGAATCAGCCCCAGCATTTT; CDR3 protein: CASSPGTGMNQPQHF
J gene: TRBJ2-7; clone size: once; V gene: TRBV12-5; D gene: TRBD2; CDR3 DNA: TGTGCTAGTGGGACAGGACTAGCGGGAGAAGTCGTCTGGGAGCAGTACTTC; CDR3 protein: CASGTGLAGEVVWEQYF
J gene: TRBJ2-7; clone size: -; V gene: TRBV30; D gene: -; CDR3 DNA: TGTGCCTGGACCCCCTTGGACAGGACTACCTACGAGCAGTACTTC; CDR3 protein: CAWTPLDRTTYEQYF
J gene: TRBJ1-1; clone size: -; V gene: TRBV5-1; D gene: TRBD1; CDR3 DNA: TGCGCCAGCAGCTGGGACAGTTCCCCAGGTTCTTCTGAAGCTTTCTTT; CDR3 protein: CASSWDSSPGSSEAFF
J gene: TRBJ2-1; clone size: -; V gene: TRBV5-1; D gene: -; CDR3 DNA: TGCGCCAGCAGCTTGGTGGCCAGGGATGAGCAGTTCTTC; CDR3 protein: CASSLVARDEQFF
J gene: TRBJ2-4; clone size: -; V gene: TRBV18; D gene: TRBD1; CDR3 DNA: TGTGCCAGCTCAACACTTGCCCTCTCGGGACAGGGGCACAGTCAGTACTTC; CDR3 protein: CASSTLALSGQGHSQYF
J gene: TRBJ1-4; clone size: -; V gene: TRBV27; D gene: TRBD1; CDR3 DNA: TGTGCCAGCAGTCCTCCGGGACAGGGGGAAAAACTGTTTTTT; CDR3 protein: CASSPPGQGEKLFF
J gene: TRBJ2-1; clone size: -; V gene: TRBV2; D gene: -; CDR3 DNA: TGTGCCAGCACGCGGCGGGGAGGCAGCAATGAGCAGTTCTTC; CDR3 protein: CASTRRGGSNEQFF
J gene: TRBJ1-5; clone size: -; V gene: TRBV6-1; D gene: -; CDR3 DNA: TGTGCCAGCAGTGAATCCCGGACACTTAGCAATCAGCCCCAGCATTTT; CDR3 protein: CASSESRTLSNQPQHF
J gene: TRBJ1-2; clone size: -; V gene: TRBV5-4; D gene: TRBD1; CDR3 DNA: TGTGCCAGCAGCTACTTGCGGGGACAGGGCGATGGCTACACCTTC; CDR3 protein: CASSYLRGQGDGYTF
J gene: TRBJ2-3; clone size: -; V gene: TRBV5-4; D gene: TRBD1; CDR3 DNA: TGTGCCAGCAGCGATAGACAGGGAAGGGGCACAGATACGCAGTATTTT; CDR3 protein: CASSDRQGRGTDTQYF
J gene: TRBJ2-7; clone size: -; V gene: TRBV18; D gene: TRBD2; CDR3 DNA: TGTGCCAGCTCACCTTCAAGGGGCCAGCGGGACTACTCCTACGAGCAGTACTTC; CDR3 protein: CASSPSRGQRDYSYEQYF
J gene: TRBJ1-1; clone size: -; V gene: TRBV12-5; D gene: -; CDR3 DNA: TGTGCTAGTGGTTGGGGAGGGTTTACTGAAGCTTTCTTT; CDR3 protein: CASGWGGFTEAFF
J gene: TRBJ1-1; clone size: once; V gene: TRBV14; D gene: -; CDR3 DNA: TGTGCCAGCAGCCAAGATAAGGGGAGGCAGAACACTGAAGCTTTCTTT; CDR3 protein: CASSQDKGRQNTEAFF
J gene: TRBJ2-5; clone size: few; V gene: TRBV19; D gene: TRBD1; CDR3 DNA: TGTGCCAGTAGTATAGGACAGGGGAGGAACCAAGAGACCCAGTACTTC; CDR3 protein: CASSIGQGRNQETQYF
J gene: TRBJ2-2; clone size: -; V gene: TRBV12-5; D gene: -; CDR3 DNA: TGTGCTAGTGGTTTGGTGCGGGGACCCACCACCGGGGAGCTGTTTTTT; CDR3 protein: CASGLVRGPTTGELFF
J gene: TRBJ2-1; clone size: few; V gene: TRBV9; D gene: TRBD2; CDR3 DNA: TGTGCCAGCACTGGACTAGCGGGAGTAGGATATGAGCAGTTCTTC; CDR3 protein: CASTGLAGVGYEQFF
J gene: TRBJ2-7; clone size: once; V gene: TRBV2; D gene: TRBD1; CDR3 DNA: TGTGCCAGCAGCACAGGGGGCGTGAGCTCCTACGAGCAGTACTTC; CDR3 protein: CASSTGGVSSYEQYF
J gene: TRBJ1-2; clone size: -; V gene: TRBV6-1; D gene: TRBD1; CDR3 DNA: TGTGCCAGCAGTGAGACAGGGGGTTCTCGTGGCTACACCTTC; CDR3 protein: CASSETGGSRGYTF
J gene: TRBJ2-5; clone size: once; V gene: TRBV11-1; D gene: TRBD2; CDR3 DNA: TGTGCCAGCAGCCTAGTGGCTAGCGGGGCCCAAGAGACCCAGTACTTC; CDR3 protein: CASSLVASGAQETQYF
J gene: TRBJ2-7; clone size: -; V gene: TRBV27; D gene: -; CDR3 DNA: TGTGCCAGCGGAGAGATCGAGCAGTACTTC; CDR3 protein: CASGEIEQYF
J gene: TRBJ2-5; clone size: -; V gene: TRBV9; D gene: TRBD2; CDR3 DNA: TGTGCCAGCAGCGTAGGGTCGGGTAGCGGGGAGACCCAGTACTTC; CDR3 protein: CASSVGSGSGETQYF
J gene: TRBJ1-5; clone size: once; V gene: TRBV7-9; D gene: TRBD1; CDR3 DNA: TGTGCCAGCAGCGCCCCCGGGACAGGGACTCCGGGCGGTCAGCCCCAGCATTTT; CDR3 protein: CASSAPGTGTPGGQPQHF
J gene: TRBJ2-3; clone size: -; V gene: TRBV5-1; D gene: TRBD2; CDR3 DNA: TGCGCCAGCAGCCGTGCTAGCGGGAGAGGGACAGATACGCAGTATTTT; CDR3 protein: CASSRASGRGTDTQYF
J gene: TRBJ2-1; clone size: few; V gene: TRBV18; D gene: TRBD2; CDR3 DNA: TGTGCCAGCTCACCGGGACTAGCGGGAGCGGGTGAGCAGTTCTTC; CDR3 protein: CASSPGLAGAGEQFF
J gene: TRBJ2-6; clone size: -; V gene: TRBV30; D gene: TRBD1; CDR3 DNA: TGTGCCCAAGATCCGGGACAGGGCCTATCTGGGGCCAACGGCCTGACTTTC; CDR3 protein: CAQDPGQGLSGANGLTF
J gene: TRBJ2-2; clone size: -; V gene: TRBV19; D gene: -; CDR3 DNA: TGTGCTTCAAAGGAGTCGGGGAACACCGGGGAGCTGTTTTTT; CDR3 protein: CASKESGNTGELFF
J gene: TRBJ2-7; clone size: -; V gene: TRBV9; D gene: TRBD2; CDR3 DNA: TGTGCCAGCAGCGTAGGGAGCGGGGGCTTATACGAGCAGTACTTC; CDR3 protein: CASSVGSGGLYEQYF
J gene: TRBJ1-2; clone size: few; V gene: TRBV29-1; D gene: TRBD1; CDR3 DNA: TGCAGCGTTGAAGATCGACAGGGGGCCTATGGCTACACCTTC; CDR3 protein: CSVEDRQGAYGYTF